The 26 T cell receptor beta chains listed next were all sequenced from one sample in a study of Ad26.COV2.S vaccination and SARS-CoV-2 variants. Sequencing used immunoSEQ multiplex PCR; TCRdb keeps in-frame clones, though not all of them. The table shows roughly 140,000 clones, with approximately 90% occurring only once. The sample here was peripheral blood, taken after recovery from COVID-19. The source is a human donor who had recovered from COVID-19.

This rearrangement joins TRBV19 to TRBJ1-4; D is unclear. Trimming took 4 bases from V and 1 from J, leaving 7 bases between them. The CDR3 extends over 14 amino acids. Germline V gene data show CDR1 as LNHDA and CDR2 as SQIVND (reference sequence). The CDR3: CASSRVGTNEKLFF. The CDR3 bases are TGTGCCAGTAGTAGAGTAGGAACTAATGAAAAACTGTTTTTT.

The CDR3 reads CASQSSGDGGYTF. DNA of the CDR3: TGTGCCAGTCAGAGCTCAGGGGATGGTGGCTACACCTTC. The genes are TRBV3-1 (or the pseudogene TRBV3-2) and TRBJ1-2, with D maybe TRBD1 (6 bases). This CDR3 is 13 amino acids long. CDR1 and CDR2 from the germline V gene are LGHDT and YNNKEL (reference sequence). V dropped 9 bases and J dropped 7 bases, with 18 bases sitting between them.

The chain joins TRBV7-9 to TRBJ2-3, with D unresolved. V lost 5 bases and J lost 4, with 10 bases in between. CDR3 size: 13 residues. Germline V gives CDR1 SEHNR, CDR2 FQNEAQ (reference sequence). CDR3 sequence: CASSPMAPDTQYF. DNA of the CDR3: TGTGCCAGCAGCCCTATGGCCCCAGATACGCAGTATTTT.

This chain joins TRBV6-5 and TRBJ2-3; no firm D call. The V and J ends lost 5 bases and 4 bases respectively, with 13 bases between them. CDR3 size: 14 residues. CDR1 and CDR2 (germline): MNHEY, SVGAGI. The CDR3 DNA sequence: TGTGCCAGCAGTCGAGGTTTTTTCCCAGATACGCAGTATTTT. Translation: CASSRGFFPDTQYF.

The chain carries TRBV10-3 and TRBJ2-7, with 7 positions matching TRBD1. Trimming removed 3 bases from V and 7 bases from J; junction bases left unmatched: 12. CDR3 length equals 15 residues. Germline V lookup: CDR1 ENHRY, CDR2 SYGVKD. This CDR3 is CAISDRDRRFGEQYF. In DNA, the CDR3 is TGTGCCATCAGTGACCGGGACAGACGCTTTGGGGAGCAGTACTTC.

The rearrangement links TRBV24-1 to TRBJ1-5; D perhaps matches TRBD1 (5 bases). V was cut by 2 bases and J by 8 bases, with 9 bases left in between. Looked up from germline, CDR1 is KGHDR and CDR2 is SFDVKD. The CDR3 runs to 13 residues. The DNA of the CDR3 is TGTGCCACCAGTGATTCCAGGGATGAGCCCCAGCATTTT. This encodes CATSDSRDEPQHF.

V gene TRBV28 combines with J gene TRBJ1-1; D gene uncertain. CDR1 is MDHEN and CDR2 is SYDVKM in the germline V gene. This CDR3 spans 17 amino acids. V lost 4 bases and J 4 bases, leaving 22 bases between the germline ends. The CDR3: CASSSPEHPASGTEAFF. The CDR3 DNA is TGTGCCAGCAGTTCCCCTGAGCACCCAGCTTCGGGCACTGAAGCTTTCTTT.

This clone was seen a single time. This chain uses TRBV4-1 with TRBJ1-5; D remains ambiguous. In germline, CDR1 is MGHRA, CDR2 YSYEKL. The CDR3 sequence is 14 residues long. Between the trimmed V and J ends, which lost 2 bases and 7 bases, there was a span of 12 bases. DNA for the CDR3: TGCGCCAGCAGCCAAAATGGGGTGGGGCAGCCCCAGCATTTT. It specifies CASSQNGVGQPQHF.

The chain employs TRBV12-5 and TRBJ2-2; TRBD2 is a possible D gene (6 bases). Trimming took 2 bases from V and 7 from J, leaving 8 bases between them. Germline values: CDR1 LGHNT, CDR2 FRNRAP. CDR3 length: 13 residues. The CDR3: CASGLSGDGELFF. The DNA for the CDR3 is TGTGCTAGTGGTTTGTCGGGGGACGGGGAGCTGTTTTTT.

The chain couples TRBV28 to TRBJ2-7; D uncertain. The germline V and J ends were trimmed by 6 bases and 0 bases, with 15 bases remaining between them. The CDR3 runs 15 residues. Germline CDR1 is MDHEN and CDR2 is SYDVKM. The CDR3 coding sequence is TGTGCCAGCAGCCAAAGCAGGAAAAGCTCCTACGAGCAGTACTTC. As protein: CASSQSRKSSYEQYF.

The chain joins TRBV7-2 to TRBJ2-7, with 7 nucleotides matching TRBD2. CDR3 length: 15 residues. Germline CDR1 and CDR2: SGHTA and FQGNSA. V was pared by 2 bases and J by 2 bases, with 6 bases of the junction left unmatched. The CDR3 DNA reads as TGTGCCAGCAGCTTACCGGGACTAAAAACCTACGAGCAGTACTTC. It yields the protein CASSLPGLKTYEQYF. Full variable domain (rest looked up from reference TRBV7-2 and TRBJ2-7): GAGVSQSPSNKVTEKGKDVELRCDPISGHTALYWYRQSLGQGLEFLIYFQGNSAPDKSGLPSDRFSAERTGGSVSTLTIQRTQQEDSAVYLCASSLPGLKTYEQYFGPGTRLTVT.

This rearrangement joins TRBV7-9 to TRBJ2-3; 8 nucleotides agree with TRBD2. This CDR3 has 15 residues. J gave up 4 bases and V 3 bases, and 6 bases lay outside the gene matches. Germline CDR1 reads SEHNR; CDR2 reads FQNEAQ (reference sequence). CDR3 coding DNA: TGTGCCAGCAGCTTCACGGGGGGGCGATCAGATACGCAGTATTTT. It specifies CASSFTGGRSDTQYF.

CDR3 in amino acids: CASSQDRGLDNEQFF. The CDR3 DNA sequence: TGCGCCAGCAGCCAAGATCGGGGACTAGATAATGAGCAGTTCTTC. The chain links TRBV4-3 to TRBJ2-1; 8 bases fit TRBD2. The V gene's germline CDR1 is LGHNA and CDR2 YSLEER. The CDR3 sequence is 15 residues long. The V and J ends lost 0 bases and 7 bases, in that order; junction bases with no gene match: 5.

V is TRBV9 and J is TRBJ2-3; D gene uncertain. The CDR3 has 12 amino acids. Trimming took off 7 bases at V and 0 bases at J, with 6 bases between the two ends. Germline CDR1 reads SGDLS; CDR2 reads YYNGEE. DNA for the CDR3: TGTGCCAGCTCTCGGAGCACAGATACGCAGTATTTT. As protein: CASSRSTDTQYF. The complete variable domain, with remaining parts taken from reference TRBV9 and TRBJ2-3, reads DSGVTQTPKHLITATGQRVTLRCSPRSGDLSVYWYQQSLDQGLQFLIQYYNGEERAKGNILERFSAQQFPDLHSELNLSSLELGDSALYFCASSRSTDTQYFGPGTRLTVL.

J is TRBJ1-6 and V is TRBV11-2; 7 bases map to TRBD1. CDR3 length equals 14 residues. Germline V gene sequence: CDR1 SGHAT, CDR2 FQNNGV. J gave up 7 bases and V 5 bases, and 5 bases lay outside the gene matches. For the CDR3, the DNA is TGTGCCAGCAGCCATCAACAGGGGAATTCACCCCTCCACTTT. Amino acids: CASSHQQGNSPLHF.

The chain recombines TRBV6-5 with TRBJ1-2, with a tentative D call TRBD1 (5 bases). Trimming removed 7 bases from V and 8 bases from J, with 23 bases in between. The CDR3 is made up of 15 amino acids. Germline V gene lookup returns CDR1 MNHEY and CDR2 SVGAGI. CDR3 DNA: TGTGCCAGCAAATACACAGCGAGCGCGAGGGGCGGCTACACCTTC. Translation gives CASKYTASARGGYTF.

J is TRBJ1-2 and V is TRBV5-6; D uncertain. Trimming took off 3 bases at V and 6 bases at J, with 9 bases between the two ends. This CDR3 is 12 amino acids long. In germline, CDR1 is SGHDT, CDR2 YYEEEE. Written as DNA, the CDR3 is TGTGCCAGCAGCTCCTCCGAGAATGGCTACACCTTC. Protein: CASSSSENGYTF.

This clone was picked up one time. The V and J genes are TRBV6-5 and TRBJ2-7; unclear D gene. Germline-derived CDR1 and CDR2 are MNHEY and SVGAGI. V lost 7 bases to trimming and J lost 2 bases, with 9 bases between them. The CDR3 has 12 residues. The CDR3 loop is CASIGLPYEQYF. The CDR3 nucleotides read TGTGCCAGCATAGGCTTACCCTACGAGCAGTACTTC.

The gene calls are TRBV11-2 and TRBJ2-1; tentatively, D is TRBD1 (6 bases). CDR3 length: 14 amino acids. Germline CDR1 and CDR2: SGHAT and FQNNGV. Trimming took 1 base from V and 8 from J, leaving 12 bases between them. The CDR3 DNA reads TGTGCCAGCAGCTTAGGGGGGCCAGAATATGAGCAGTTCTTC. It is translated as CASSLGGPEYEQFF.

This clone turned up a few times. The V and J genes are TRBV28 and TRBJ1-1; D gene unclear. The germline V gene encodes CDR1 MDHEN and CDR2 SYDVKM. The CDR3 totals 13 residues. V was shortened by 3 bases and J by 8 bases, with 13 bases between the two germline ends. In DNA, the CDR3 is TGTGCCAGCAGTTTTATCTTTAGGGCAGAAGCTTTCTTT. It translates to CASSFIFRAEAFF.

As DNA, the CDR3 is TGTGCCAGCAGTTTACAGGTTTACACCGGGGAGCTGTTTTTT. This codes for CASSLQVYTGELFF. V gene TRBV27 combines with J gene TRBJ2-2; no clear D. The germline gives CDR1 MNHEY, CDR2 SMNVEV (reference sequence). CDR3 size: 14 residues. V was shortened by 2 bases and J by 3 bases, with 7 bases between the two germline ends.

The chain combines TRBV5-8 with TRBJ1-3; D gene unclear. Germline CDR1 SGHTS, CDR2 YDEGEE. V lost 4 bases to trimming and J lost 0 bases, with 5 bases between them. The CDR3 runs 13 residues. The CDR3 sequence: CASSRSSGNTIYF. For the CDR3, the DNA is TGTGCCAGCAGCCGGAGCTCTGGAAACACCATATATTTT. The full variable domain, completed using reference TRBV5-8 and TRBJ1-3, is EAGVTQSPTHLIKTRGQQATLRCSPISGHTSVYWYQQALGLGLQFLLWYDEGEERNRGNFPPRFSGRQFPNYSSELNVNALELEDSALYLCASSRSSGNTIYFGEGSWLTVV.

CDR3 sequence: CASTPGGGPVNEQFF. Written as DNA, the CDR3 is TGTGCCAGCACCCCCGGGGGGGGTCCGGTCAATGAGCAGTTCTTC. V is TRBV2 and J is TRBJ2-1; 8 positions agree with TRBD2. The junction had 11 bases not matched to a gene; V was cut back by 7 bases and J by 6 bases. Germline values: CDR1 SNHLY, CDR2 FYNNEI. This CDR3 has 15 residues.

The chain is built from TRBV24-1 and TRBJ1-5, with D maybe TRBD1 (6 bases). Trimming left V 4 bases short and J 7 bases short, with 13 bases between. The CDR3 length is 14 residues. Germline lookup yields CDR1 KGHDR and CDR2 SFDVKD. The CDR3, as DNA: TGTGCCACCAGTGAGGTGGGGGCGGGACAGCCCCAGCATTTT. Translating gives CATSEVGAGQPQHF.

This chain links TRBV30 with TRBJ1-2; D not certain. CDR3 length equals 14 residues. The V end was cut by 8 bases, the J end by 1 base, with 17 bases between. Germline loops: CDR1 GTSNPN, CDR2 SVGIG (reference sequence). CDR3 coding DNA: TGTGCCACGCGGGCCTCACCCGGTAACTATGGCTACACCTTC. Translating it yields CATRASPGNYGYTF.

The genes are TRBV6-5 and TRBJ2-7; D could derive from TRBD1 or TRBD2 (5 bases each). CDR3 size: 14 residues. Trimming shortened V by 2 bases and J by 2 bases, and 10 bases separated the two germline ends. Germline V gene lookup returns CDR1 MNHEY and CDR2 SVGAGI. DNA for the CDR3: TGTGCCAGCAGTTACGGGACGGGTACCTACGAGCAGTACTTC. This sequence encodes CASSYGTGTYEQYF.